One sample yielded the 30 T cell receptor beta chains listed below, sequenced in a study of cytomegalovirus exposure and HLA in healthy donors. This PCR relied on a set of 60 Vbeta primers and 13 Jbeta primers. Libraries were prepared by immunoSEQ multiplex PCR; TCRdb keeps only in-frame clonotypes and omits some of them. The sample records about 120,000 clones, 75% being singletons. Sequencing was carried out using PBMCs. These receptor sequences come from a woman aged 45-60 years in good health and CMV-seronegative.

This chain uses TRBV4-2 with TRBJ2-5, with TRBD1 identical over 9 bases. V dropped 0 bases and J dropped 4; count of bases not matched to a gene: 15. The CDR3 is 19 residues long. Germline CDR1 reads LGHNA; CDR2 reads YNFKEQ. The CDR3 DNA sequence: TGTGCCAGCAGCCAAGAGTTCTCGGGACAGGGCCCTAAAGGAGAGACCCAGTACTTC. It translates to CASSQEFSGQGPKGETQYF.

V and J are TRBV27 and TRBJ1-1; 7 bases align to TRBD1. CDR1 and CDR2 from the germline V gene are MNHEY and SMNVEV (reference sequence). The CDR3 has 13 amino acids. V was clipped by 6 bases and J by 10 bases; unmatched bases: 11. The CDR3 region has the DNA TGTGCCAGCAGCGCGACAGGGTTGGGCTCAGCTTTCTTT. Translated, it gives CASSATGLGSAFF.

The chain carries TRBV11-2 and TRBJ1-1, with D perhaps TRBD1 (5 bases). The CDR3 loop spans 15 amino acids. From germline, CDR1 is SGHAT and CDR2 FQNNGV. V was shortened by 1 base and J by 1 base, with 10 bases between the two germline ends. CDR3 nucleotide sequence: TGTGCCAGCAGCTTAGGTCCCGGGGGGAACACTGAAGCTTTCTTT. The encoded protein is CASSLGPGGNTEAFF.

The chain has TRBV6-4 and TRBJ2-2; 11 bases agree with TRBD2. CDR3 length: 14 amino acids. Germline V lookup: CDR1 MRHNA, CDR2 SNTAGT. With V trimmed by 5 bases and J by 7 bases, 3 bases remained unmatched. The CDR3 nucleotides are TGTGCCAGCAGTATTACTAGCGGGAGCGGGGAGCTGTTTTTT. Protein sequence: CASSITSGSGELFF.

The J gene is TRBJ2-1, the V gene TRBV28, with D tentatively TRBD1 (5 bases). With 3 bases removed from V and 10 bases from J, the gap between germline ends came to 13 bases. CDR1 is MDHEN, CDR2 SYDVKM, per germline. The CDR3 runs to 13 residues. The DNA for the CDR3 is TGTGCCAGCAGTTTTTCCAGGGTCTACGAGCAGTTCTTC. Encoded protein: CASSFSRVYEQFF.

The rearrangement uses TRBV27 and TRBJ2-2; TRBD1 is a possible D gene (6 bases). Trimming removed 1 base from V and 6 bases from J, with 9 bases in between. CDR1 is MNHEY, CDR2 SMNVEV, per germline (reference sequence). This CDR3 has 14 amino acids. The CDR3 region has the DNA TGTGCCAGCAGTTTATTACAGGGACCCGGGGAGCTGTTTTTT. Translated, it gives CASSLLQGPGELFF.

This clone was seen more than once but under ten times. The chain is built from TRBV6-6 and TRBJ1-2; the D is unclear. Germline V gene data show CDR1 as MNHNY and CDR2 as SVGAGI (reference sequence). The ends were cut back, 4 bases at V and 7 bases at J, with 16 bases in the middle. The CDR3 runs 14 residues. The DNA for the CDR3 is TGTGCCAGCAGTTTCTCGGGAGTACGGTTTGGCTACACCTTC. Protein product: CASSFSGVRFGYTF.

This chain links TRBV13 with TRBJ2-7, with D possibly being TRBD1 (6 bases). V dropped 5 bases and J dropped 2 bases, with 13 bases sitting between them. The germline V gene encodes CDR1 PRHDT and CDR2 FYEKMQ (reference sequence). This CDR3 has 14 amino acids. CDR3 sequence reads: CASSLSGTPYEQYF. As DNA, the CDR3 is TGTGCCAGCAGCCTCTCCGGGACACCCTACGAGCAGTACTTC.

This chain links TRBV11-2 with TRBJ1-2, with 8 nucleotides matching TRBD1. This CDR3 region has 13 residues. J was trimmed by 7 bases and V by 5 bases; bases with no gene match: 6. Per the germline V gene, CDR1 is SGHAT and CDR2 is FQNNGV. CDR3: CASSLGQGSGYTF. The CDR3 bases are TGTGCCAGCAGCCTAGGACAGGGCTCTGGCTACACCTTC. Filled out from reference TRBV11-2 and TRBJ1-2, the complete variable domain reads EAGVAQSPRYKIIEKRQSVAFWCNPISGHATLYWYQQILGQGPKLLIQFQNNGVVDDSQLPKDRFSAERLKGVDSTLKIQPAKLEDSAVYLCASSLGQGSGYTFGSGTRLTVV.

The CDR3 sequence: CASSLGVAGAYEQYF. CDR3 DNA: TGTGCCAGCAGCTTGGGGGTAGCGGGAGCCTACGAGCAGTACTTC. V is TRBV5-4 and J is TRBJ2-7; 9 bases match TRBD2. Germline V lookup: CDR1 SGHNT, CDR2 YYREEE (reference sequence). The ends lost 0 bases at V and 2 bases at J; junction bases unmatched: 3. The CDR3 is 15 residues long.

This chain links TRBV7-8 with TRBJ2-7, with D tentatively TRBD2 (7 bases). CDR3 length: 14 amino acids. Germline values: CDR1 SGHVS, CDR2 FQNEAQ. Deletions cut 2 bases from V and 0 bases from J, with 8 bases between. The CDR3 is CASSLRGGSYEQYF. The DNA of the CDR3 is TGTGCCAGCAGCTTAAGGGGGGGCTCCTACGAGCAGTACTTC. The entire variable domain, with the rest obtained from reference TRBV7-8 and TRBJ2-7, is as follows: GAGVSQSPRYKVAKRGQDVALRCDPISGHVSLFWYQQALGQGPEFLTYFQNEAQLDKSGLPSDRFFAERPEGSVSTLKIQRTQQEDSAVYLCASSLRGGSYEQYFGPGTRLTVT.

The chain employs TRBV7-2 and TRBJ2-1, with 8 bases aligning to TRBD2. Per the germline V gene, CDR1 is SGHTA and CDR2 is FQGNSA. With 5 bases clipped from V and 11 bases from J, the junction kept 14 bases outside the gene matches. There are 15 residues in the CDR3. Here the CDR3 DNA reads TGTGCCAGCAGCCCTTTTGGCGGGGGGTCAATGAAGCAGTTCTTC. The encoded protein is CASSPFGGGSMKQFF.

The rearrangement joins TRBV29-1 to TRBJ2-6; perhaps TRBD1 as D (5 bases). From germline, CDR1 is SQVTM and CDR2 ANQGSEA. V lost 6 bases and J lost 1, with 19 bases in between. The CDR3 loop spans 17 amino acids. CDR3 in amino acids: CSVPEIGRVSGANVLTF. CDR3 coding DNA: TGCAGCGTCCCCGAAATAGGCAGGGTTTCTGGGGCCAACGTCCTGACTTTC.

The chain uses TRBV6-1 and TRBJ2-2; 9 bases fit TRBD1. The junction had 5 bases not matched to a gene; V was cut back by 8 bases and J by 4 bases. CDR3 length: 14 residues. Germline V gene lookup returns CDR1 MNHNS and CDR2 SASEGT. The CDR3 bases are TGTGCCAGCGTTCGGACAGGGGTCACCGGGGAGCTGTTTTTT. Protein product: CASVRTGVTGELFF.

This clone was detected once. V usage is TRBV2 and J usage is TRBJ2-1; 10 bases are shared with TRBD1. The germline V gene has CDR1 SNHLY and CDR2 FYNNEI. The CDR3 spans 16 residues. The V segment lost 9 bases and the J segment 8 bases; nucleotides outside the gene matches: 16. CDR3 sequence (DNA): TGTGCCAGGGGATCAACCGGGACAGGGGAGTGGGATGAGCAGTTCTTC. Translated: CARGSTGTGEWDEQFF.

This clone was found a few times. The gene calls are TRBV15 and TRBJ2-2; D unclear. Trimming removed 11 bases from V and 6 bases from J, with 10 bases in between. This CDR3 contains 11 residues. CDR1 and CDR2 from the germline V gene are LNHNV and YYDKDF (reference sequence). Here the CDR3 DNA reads TGTGCCGTGCCAGGTTCCGGGGAGCTGTTTTTT. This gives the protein CAVPGSGELFF. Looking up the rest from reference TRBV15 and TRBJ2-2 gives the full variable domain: DAMVIQNPRYQVTQFGKPVTLSCSQTLNHNVMYWYQQKSSQAPKLLFHYYDKDFNNEADTPDNFQSRRPNTSFCFLDIRSPGLGDTAMYLCAVPGSGELFFGEGSRLTVL.

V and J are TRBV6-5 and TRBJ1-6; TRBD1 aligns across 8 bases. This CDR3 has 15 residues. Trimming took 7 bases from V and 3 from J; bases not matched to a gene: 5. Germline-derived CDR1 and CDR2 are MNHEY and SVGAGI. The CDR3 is CASMRTGYYNSPLHF. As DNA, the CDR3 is TGTGCCAGCATGCGGACAGGGTACTATAATTCACCCCTCCACTTT.

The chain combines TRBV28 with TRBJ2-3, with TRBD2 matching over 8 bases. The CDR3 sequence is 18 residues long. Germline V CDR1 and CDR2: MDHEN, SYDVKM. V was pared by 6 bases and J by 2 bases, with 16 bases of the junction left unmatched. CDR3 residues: CASSTTLKTSETTDTQYF. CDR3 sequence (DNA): TGTGCCAGCAGCACGACTCTAAAGACTAGCGAGACCACAGATACGCAGTATTTT.

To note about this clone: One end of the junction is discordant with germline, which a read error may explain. The CDR3 bases are TGTTCCAGCAGCTTAGATCGGACAGGGAACAATGAGCAGTTCTTC. Residues: CSSSLDRTGNNEQFF. This sequence joins TRBV7-9 and TRBJ2-1, with TRBD1 identical over 8 bases. The V gene's germline CDR1 is SEHNR and CDR2 FQNEAQ (reference sequence). The CDR3 loop spans 15 amino acids.

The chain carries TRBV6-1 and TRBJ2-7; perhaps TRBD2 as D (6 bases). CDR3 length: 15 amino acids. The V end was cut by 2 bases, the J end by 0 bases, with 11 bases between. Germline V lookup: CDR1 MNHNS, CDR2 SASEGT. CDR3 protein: CASSELLASSYEQYF. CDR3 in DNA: TGTGCCAGCAGTGAACTCCTAGCGAGCTCCTACGAGCAGTACTTC.

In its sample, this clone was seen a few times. CDR3 sequence reads: CASSEVWGDGDSNQPQHF. The CDR3 DNA sequence: TGTGCCAGCAGTGAAGTATGGGGGGACGGAGATAGCAATCAGCCCCAGCATTTT. The chain employs TRBV2 and TRBJ1-5; TRBD1 might be the D (5 bases). Germline V CDR1 and CDR2: SNHLY, FYNNEI. Trimming pared 1 base from V and 0 bases from J, leaving 16 bases between. The CDR3 spans 18 residues.

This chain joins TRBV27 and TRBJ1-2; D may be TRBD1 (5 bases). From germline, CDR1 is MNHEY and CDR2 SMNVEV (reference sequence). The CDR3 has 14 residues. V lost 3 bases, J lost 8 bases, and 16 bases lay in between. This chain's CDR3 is CASSFGQGGGGYTF. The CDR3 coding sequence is TGTGCCAGCAGTTTTGGGCAGGGAGGTGGAGGCTACACCTTC.

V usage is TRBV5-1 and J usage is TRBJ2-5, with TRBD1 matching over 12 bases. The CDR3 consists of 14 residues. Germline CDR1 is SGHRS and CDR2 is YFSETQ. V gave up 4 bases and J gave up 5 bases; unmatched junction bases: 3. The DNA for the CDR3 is TGCGCCAGCAGCGGAGGGACAGGGGGCGAGACCCAGTACTTC. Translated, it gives CASSGGTGGETQYF.

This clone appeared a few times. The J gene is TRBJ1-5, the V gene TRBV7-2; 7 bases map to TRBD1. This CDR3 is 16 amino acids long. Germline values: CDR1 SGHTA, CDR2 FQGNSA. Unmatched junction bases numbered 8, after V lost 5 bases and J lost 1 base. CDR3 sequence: CASSPQGVASNQPQHF. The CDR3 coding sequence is TGTGCCAGCAGCCCCCAGGGGGTCGCGAGCAATCAGCCCCAGCATTTT.

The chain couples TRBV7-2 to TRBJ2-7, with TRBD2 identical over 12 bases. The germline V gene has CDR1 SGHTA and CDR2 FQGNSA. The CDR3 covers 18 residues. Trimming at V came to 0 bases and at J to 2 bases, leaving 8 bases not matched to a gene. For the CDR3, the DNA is TGTGCCAGCAGCTTAGCCAGGACTAGCGGGACGGCCCCCTACGAGCAGTACTTC. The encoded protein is CASSLARTSGTAPYEQYF.

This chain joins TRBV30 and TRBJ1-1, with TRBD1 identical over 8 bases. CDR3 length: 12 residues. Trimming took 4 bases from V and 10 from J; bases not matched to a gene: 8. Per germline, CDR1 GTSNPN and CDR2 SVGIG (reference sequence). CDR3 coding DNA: TGTGCCTGGAACGACAGGGGCTTGGGAGCTTTCTTT. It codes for CAWNDRGLGAFF.

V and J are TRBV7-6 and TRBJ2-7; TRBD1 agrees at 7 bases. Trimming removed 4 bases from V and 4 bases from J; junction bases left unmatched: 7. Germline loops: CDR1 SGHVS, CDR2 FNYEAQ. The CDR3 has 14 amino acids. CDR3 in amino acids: CASSSAGGVYEQYF. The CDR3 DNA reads TGTGCCAGCAGCTCCGCAGGGGGTGTGTACGAGCAGTACTTC.

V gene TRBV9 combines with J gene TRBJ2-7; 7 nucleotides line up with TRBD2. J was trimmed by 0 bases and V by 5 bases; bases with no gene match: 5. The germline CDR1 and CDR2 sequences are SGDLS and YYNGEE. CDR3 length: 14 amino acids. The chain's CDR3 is CASSPSGYSYEQYF. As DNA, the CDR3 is TGTGCCAGCAGTCCTAGCGGATACTCCTACGAGCAGTACTTC.

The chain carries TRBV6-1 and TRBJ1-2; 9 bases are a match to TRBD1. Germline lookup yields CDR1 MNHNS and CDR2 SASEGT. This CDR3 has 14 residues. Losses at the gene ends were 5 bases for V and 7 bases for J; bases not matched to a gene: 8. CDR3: CASSTTGGGSGYTF. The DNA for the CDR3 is TGTGCCAGCAGTACTACAGGGGGCGGAAGTGGCTACACCTTC.

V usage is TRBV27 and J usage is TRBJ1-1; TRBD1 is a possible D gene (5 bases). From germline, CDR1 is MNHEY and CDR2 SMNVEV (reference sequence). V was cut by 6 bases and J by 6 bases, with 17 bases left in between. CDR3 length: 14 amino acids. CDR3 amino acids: CASRGRGPYSEAFF. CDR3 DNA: TGTGCCAGCAGGGGAAGGGGTCCTTATTCTGAAGCTTTCTTT.